This T cell receptor (beta chain) was captured in a study of blood T cell repertoires in COVID-19. Study-wide background: The analysed material was cDNA or gDNA that came from T cells, B-cell-depleted T cells, or PBMCs.

In the authors' methods: Reference gene primer amplification gave nucleated cell count estimates. This table comes from immunoSEQ multiplex PCR, and its TCRdb copy is limited to in-frame clones, with some not included. The DNA gave D and trimming, while V, J and clone size come from that table. The profile covers 26,000 or so clones, with about 90% appearing a single time and under 6% taken by the ten largest. The CDR3 runs 14 residues. CDR1 and CDR2 from the germline V gene are SEHNR and FQNEAQ (reference sequence). Germline trimming cut 8 bases from V and 4 bases from J; bases unmatched to any gene: 11.

The origin of this receptor is a man in his sixties with active COVID-19. Sequencing was done on a sample of peripheral blood. This chain uses TRBV7-9 with TRBJ2-7; TRBD1 aligns across 7 bases. The CDR3 sequence: CASLLGTEKYEQYF. The CDR3 DNA is TGTGCCAGCCTGCTTGGGACAGAGAAATACGAGCAGTACTTC.